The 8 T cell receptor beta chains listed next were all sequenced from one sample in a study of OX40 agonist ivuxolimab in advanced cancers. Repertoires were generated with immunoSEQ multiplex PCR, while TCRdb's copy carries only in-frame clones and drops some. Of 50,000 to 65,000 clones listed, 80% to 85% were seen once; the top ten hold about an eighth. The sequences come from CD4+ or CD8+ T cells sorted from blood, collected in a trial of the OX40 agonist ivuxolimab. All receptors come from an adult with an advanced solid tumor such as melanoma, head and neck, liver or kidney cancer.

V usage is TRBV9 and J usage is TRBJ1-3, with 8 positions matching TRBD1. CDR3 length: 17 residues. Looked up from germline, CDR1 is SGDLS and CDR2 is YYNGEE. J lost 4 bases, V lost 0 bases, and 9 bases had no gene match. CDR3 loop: CASSVGVGQGTGNTIYF. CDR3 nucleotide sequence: TGTGCCAGCAGCGTAGGGGTCGGACAGGGTACCGGAAACACCATATATTTT.

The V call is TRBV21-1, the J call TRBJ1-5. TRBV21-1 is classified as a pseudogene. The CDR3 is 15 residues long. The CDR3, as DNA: TGTGCCAGCAGCAAAGGCATTTTCAGCAATCAGCCCCAGCATTTT. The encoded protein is CASSKGIFSNQPQHF.

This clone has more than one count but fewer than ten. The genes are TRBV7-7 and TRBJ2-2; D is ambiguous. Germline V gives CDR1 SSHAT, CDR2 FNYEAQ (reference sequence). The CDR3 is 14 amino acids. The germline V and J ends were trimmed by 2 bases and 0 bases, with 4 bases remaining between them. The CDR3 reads CASSLSSNTGELFF. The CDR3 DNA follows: TGTGCCAGCAGCTTATCTTCGAACACCGGGGAGCTGTTTTTT.

The CDR3 loop reads CASSAGTSSYEQYF. CDR3 coding DNA: TGTGCCAGCTCAGCTGGGACAAGCTCCTACGAGCAGTACTTC. The chain couples TRBV18 to TRBJ2-5; the D gene is possibly TRBD1 (6 bases). The J call may be incorrect, as the DNA end agrees better with TRBJ2-7. This CDR3 has 14 amino acids. Germline CDR1 and CDR2: KGHSH and LQKENI.

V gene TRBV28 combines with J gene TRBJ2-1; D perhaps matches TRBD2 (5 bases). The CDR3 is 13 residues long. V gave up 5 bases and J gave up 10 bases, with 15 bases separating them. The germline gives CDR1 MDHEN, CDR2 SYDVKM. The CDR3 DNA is TGTGCCAGCAGTACCAGGTTTAGCGCCGAGCAGTTCTTC. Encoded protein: CASSTRFSAEQFF.

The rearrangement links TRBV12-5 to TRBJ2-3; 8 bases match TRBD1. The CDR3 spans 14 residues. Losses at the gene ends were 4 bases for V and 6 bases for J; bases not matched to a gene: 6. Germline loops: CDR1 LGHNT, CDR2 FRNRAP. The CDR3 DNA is TGTGCTAGTGGTTCGTTGACAGGGGAGGATACGCAGTATTTT. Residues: CASGSLTGEDTQYF.

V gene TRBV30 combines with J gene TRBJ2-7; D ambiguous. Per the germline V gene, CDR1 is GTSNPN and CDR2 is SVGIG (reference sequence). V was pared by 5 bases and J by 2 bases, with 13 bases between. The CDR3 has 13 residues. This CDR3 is CAWSDRITYEQYF. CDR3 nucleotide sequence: TGTGCCTGGTCCGACCGGATTACCTACGAGCAGTACTTC. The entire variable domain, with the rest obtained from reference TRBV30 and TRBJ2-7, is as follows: SQTIHQWPATLVQPVGSPLSLECTVEGTSNPNLYWYRQAAGRGLQLLFYSVGIGQISSEVPQNLSASRPQDRQFILSSKKLLLSDSGFYLCAWSDRITYEQYFGPGTRLTVT.

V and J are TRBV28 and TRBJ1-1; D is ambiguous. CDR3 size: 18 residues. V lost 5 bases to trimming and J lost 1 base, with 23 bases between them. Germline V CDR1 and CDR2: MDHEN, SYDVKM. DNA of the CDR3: TGTGCCAGCAGTGGACGGAGGATGAGGCTAGGCGAGAACACTGAAGCTTTCTTT. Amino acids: CASSGRRMRLGENTEAFF.